This T cell receptor (beta chain) was captured in a study of blood T cell repertoires in COVID-19. Study in general: PBMCs, B-cell-depleted T cells, or T cells were the source of the cDNA or gDNA that made up the material.

V lost 8 bases to trimming and J lost 5 bases; unmatched junction nucleotides: 9. The length of the CDR3 is 15 residues. The germline V gene encodes CDR1 SNHLY and CDR2 FYNNEI. Ages ranged from about 18 to 89 years, with residence in around 24 US areas. Cohort placement rested on clinical history that participants reported themselves. Per the authors' pipeline: Amplification from reference gene primers served as the basis for estimated nucleated cell counts. TCRdb keeps only in-frame clones here, not all; method: immunoSEQ multiplex PCR. V, J and clone size are taken as reported in that table, and D and trimming were inferred from the DNA itself. The sample yields fewer than 200,000 clones, about 90% seen once.

The gene calls are TRBV2 and TRBJ2-3, with 11 positions matching TRBD1. This TCR was recovered from a human donor with acute COVID-19. The donor label of this sample is uncertain. Sequencing was done on a sample of PBMCs or T cells enriched from blood (not recorded which). The DNA for the CDR3 is TGTGCCAGCCTAATCCGGGACAGGGGGAGAGATACGCAGTATTTT. Protein sequence: CASLIRDRGRDTQYF.